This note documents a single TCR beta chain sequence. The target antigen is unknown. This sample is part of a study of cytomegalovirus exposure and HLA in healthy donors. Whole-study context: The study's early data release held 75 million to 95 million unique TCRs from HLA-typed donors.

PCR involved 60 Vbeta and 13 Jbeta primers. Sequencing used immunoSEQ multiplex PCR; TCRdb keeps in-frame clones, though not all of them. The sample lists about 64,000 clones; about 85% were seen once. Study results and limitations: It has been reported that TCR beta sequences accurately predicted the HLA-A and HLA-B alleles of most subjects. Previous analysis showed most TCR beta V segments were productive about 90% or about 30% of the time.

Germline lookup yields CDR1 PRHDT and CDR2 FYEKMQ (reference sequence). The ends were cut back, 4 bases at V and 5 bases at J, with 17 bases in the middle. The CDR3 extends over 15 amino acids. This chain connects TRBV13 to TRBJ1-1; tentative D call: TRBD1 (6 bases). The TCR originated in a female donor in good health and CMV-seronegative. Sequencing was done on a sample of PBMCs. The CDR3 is CASSSLPPQGTEAFF. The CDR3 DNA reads TGTGCCAGCAGCTCACTCCCACCACAGGGTACTGAAGCTTTCTTT.